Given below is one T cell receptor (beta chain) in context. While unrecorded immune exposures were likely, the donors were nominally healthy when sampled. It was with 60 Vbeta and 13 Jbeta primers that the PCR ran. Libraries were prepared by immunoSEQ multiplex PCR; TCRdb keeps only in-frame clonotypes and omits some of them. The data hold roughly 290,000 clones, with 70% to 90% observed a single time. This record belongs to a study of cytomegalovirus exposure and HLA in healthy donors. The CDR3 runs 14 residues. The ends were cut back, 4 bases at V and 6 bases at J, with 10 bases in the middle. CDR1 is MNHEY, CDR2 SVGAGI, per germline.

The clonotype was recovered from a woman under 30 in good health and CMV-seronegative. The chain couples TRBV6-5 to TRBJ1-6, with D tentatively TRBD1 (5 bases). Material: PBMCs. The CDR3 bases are TGTGCCAGCAGTTCGGACATTTTTAATTCACCCCTCCACTTT. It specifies CASSSDIFNSPLHF.